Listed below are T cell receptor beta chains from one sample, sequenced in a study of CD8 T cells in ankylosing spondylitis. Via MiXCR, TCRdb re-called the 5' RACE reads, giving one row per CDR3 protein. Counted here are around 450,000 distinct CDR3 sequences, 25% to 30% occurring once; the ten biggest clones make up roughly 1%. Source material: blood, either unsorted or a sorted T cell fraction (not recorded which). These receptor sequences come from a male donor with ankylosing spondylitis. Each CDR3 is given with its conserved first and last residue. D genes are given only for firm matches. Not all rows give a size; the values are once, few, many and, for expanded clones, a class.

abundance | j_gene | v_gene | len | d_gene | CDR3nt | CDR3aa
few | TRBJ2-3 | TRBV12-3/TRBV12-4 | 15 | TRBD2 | TGTGCCAGCAGTTTTCGGTCTGCGGGGGCAGATACGCAGTATTTT | CASSFRSAGADTQYF
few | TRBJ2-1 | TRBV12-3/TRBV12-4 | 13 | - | TGTGCCAGCAGTTTAGTCGGGGTTGGACAGCAGTTCTTC | CASSLVGVGQQFF
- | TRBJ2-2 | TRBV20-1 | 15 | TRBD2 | TGCAGTACAAAGTCCGGGACTAGTAAATCCGGGGAGCTGTTTTTT | CSTKSGTSKSGELFF
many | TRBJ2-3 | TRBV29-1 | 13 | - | TGCAGCGTTGAAGTCCCGCCCCGAGATACGCAGTATTTT | CSVEVPPRDTQYF
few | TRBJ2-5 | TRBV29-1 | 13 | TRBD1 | TGCAGCGGACGGGACAGGGTTCAAGAGACCCAGTACTTC | CSGRDRVQETQYF
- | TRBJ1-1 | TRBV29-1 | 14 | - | TGCAGCGTTATGTTCTCCGGAATGAACACTGAAGCTTTCTTT | CSVMFSGMNTEAFF
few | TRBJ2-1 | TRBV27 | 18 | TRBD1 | TGTGCCAGCAGTAGTCTGGACAGGTGGTCCAGCTCCTACAATGAGCAGTTCTTC | CASSSLDRWSSSYNEQFF
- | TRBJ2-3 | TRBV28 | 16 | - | TGTGCCAGCAGCCGAGCCGGTACAGGGAGCACAGATACGCAGTATTTT | CASSRAGTGSTDTQYF
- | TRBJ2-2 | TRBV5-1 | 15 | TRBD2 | TGCGCCACCTCCGGGACTAGCGGGAATGACGGGGAGCTGTTTTTT | CATSGTSGNDGELFF
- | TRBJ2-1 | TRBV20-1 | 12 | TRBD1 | TGCTCCGGGACAGGGGCTTTGCATGAGCAGTTCTTC | CSGTGALHEQFF
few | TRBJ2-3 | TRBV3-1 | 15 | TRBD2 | TGTGCCAGCAGCCGGGGACTAGGATACACAGATACGCAGTATTTT | CASSRGLGYTDTQYF
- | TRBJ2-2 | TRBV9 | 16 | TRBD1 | TGTGCCAGCAGCCTCCGGACAGGGGGTGGGACCGGGGAGCTGTTTTTT | CASSLRTGGGTGELFF
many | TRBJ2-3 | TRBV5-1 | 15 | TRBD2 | TGCGCCAGCAGCTTGACTAGCGGGAGCACAGATACGCAGTATTTT | CASSLTSGSTDTQYF
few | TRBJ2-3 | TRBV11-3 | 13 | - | TGTGCCAGCAGCTTAGGAAATCGGGATACGCAGTATTTT | CASSLGNRDTQYF
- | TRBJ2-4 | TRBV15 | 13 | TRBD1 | TGTGCCACCCAATTATCAGGGGGAAACATTCAGTACTTC | CATQLSGGNIQYF
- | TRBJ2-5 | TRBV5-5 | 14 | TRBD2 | TGTGCCAGCAGTACACGGACTAGCGTTGAGACCCAGTACTTC | CASSTRTSVETQYF
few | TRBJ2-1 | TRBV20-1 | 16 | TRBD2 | TGCAGTGCTAGGCTTGCTAGCGGGGAGGTCTACAATGAGCAGTTCTTC | CSARLASGEVYNEQFF
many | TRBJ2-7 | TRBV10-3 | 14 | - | TGTGCCATCAGCCCGGACAGTATGCTCTACGAGCAGTACTTC | CAISPDSMLYEQYF
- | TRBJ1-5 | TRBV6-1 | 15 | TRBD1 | TGTGCCAGCAGTATGGGGACAGGTGGGGACCAGCCCCAGCATTTT | CASSMGTGGDQPQHF
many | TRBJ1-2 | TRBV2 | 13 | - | TGTGCCAGCAGTGAACACAGGAACTATGGCTACACCTTC | CASSEHRNYGYTF
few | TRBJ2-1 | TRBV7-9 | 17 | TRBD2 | TGTGCCAGCAGCTCCTCCAGGGGCGGGAGGGGGTACAATGAGCAGTTCTTC | CASSSSRGGRGYNEQFF
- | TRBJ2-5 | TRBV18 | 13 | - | TGTGCCAGCTCATGGCGGCCCCAAGAGACCCAGTACTTC | CASSWRPQETQYF
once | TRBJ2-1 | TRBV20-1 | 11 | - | TGCAGTGCTAAGGGTCCACTACAGCAGTTCTTC | CSAKGPLQQFF
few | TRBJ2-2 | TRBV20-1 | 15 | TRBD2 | TGCAGTGCCCAAAAAGCGGGAGGGAACACCGGGGAGCTGTTTTTT | CSAQKAGGNTGELFF